This T cell receptor (beta chain) was profiled in a study of CD8 T cells in ankylosing spondylitis. General study points: Blood of patients with ankylosing spondylitis appeared to be characterized by a TCR beta motif of fewer than 10 highly homologous variants. Clones linked to disease were reported to show significant enrichment in matched ankylosing spondylitis synovial fluid.

TCRdb fed the 5' RACE reads into MiXCR, producing one record per CDR3 protein. Seen here are around 340,000 distinct CDR3 sequences, 20% observed once, and the top ten hold 13%. This clonotype was detected only a few times. Its antigen remains unknown. The sample was blood, either unsorted or a sorted T cell fraction (not recorded which). This TCR was recovered from a male donor with ankylosing spondylitis or in good health (not recorded which).

This CDR3 reads CATSRGRGVQETQYF. Written as DNA, the CDR3 is TGTGCCACCAGCAGGGGAAGAGGGGTCCAAGAGACCCAGTACTTC. This chain links TRBV15 with TRBJ2-5; D may correspond to TRBD1 or TRBD2 (5 bases each). The CDR3 totals 15 residues. CDR1 is LNHNV and CDR2 is YYDKDF in the germline V gene (reference sequence). Trimming took off 3 bases at V and 1 base at J, with 12 bases between the two ends. The variable domain in full, completed from reference TRBV15 and TRBJ2-5, reads DAMVIQNPRYQVTQFGKPVTLSCSQTLNHNVMYWYQQKSSQAPKLLFHYYDKDFNNEADTPDNFQSRRPNTSFCFLDIRSPGLGDTAMYLCATSRGRGVQETQYFGPGTRLLVL.